The 29 T cell receptor beta chains below were found in one sample sequenced in a study of blood T cells in healthy people across ages. Sample-barcoded 5' priming and a J-beta primer mix drove a second PCR of about 7 to 11 cycles. TCRdb re-called the 5' RACE reads with MiXCR, one entry per CDR3 protein. The sample contains approximately 2,000,000 distinct CDR3 sequences, about two fifths of which appear only once. Source material: blood. The source is a human donor in good health.

V usage is TRBV7-9 and J usage is TRBJ2-3, with a possible D match to TRBD2 (5 bases). Deletions cut 5 bases from V and 4 bases from J, with 16 bases between. Germline V lookup: CDR1 SEHNR, CDR2 FQNEAQ (reference sequence). The CDR3 consists of 15 residues. This CDR3 is CASSPTGERSDTQYF. DNA of the CDR3: TGTGCCAGCAGCCCGACGGGTGAGCGGTCAGATACGCAGTATTTT.

The sample holds a few counts of this clonotype. This rearrangement joins TRBV29-1 to TRBJ2-1; tentative D call: TRBD1 (6 bases). CDR1 is SQVTM, CDR2 ANQGSEA, per germline. The CDR3 loop spans 14 amino acids. Trimming took 3 bases from V and 5 from J, leaving 14 bases between them. CDR3 DNA sequence: TGCAGCGTTGACGTGGACAGCCTTAACAATGAGCAGTTCTTC. This sequence encodes CSVDVDSLNNEQFF.

The chain has TRBV18 and TRBJ2-2; D is possibly TRBD1 (5 bases). Germline assignment: CDR1 KGHSH and CDR2 LQKENI. Trimming pared 3 bases from V and 1 base from J, leaving 9 bases between. This CDR3 has 15 residues. As DNA, the CDR3 is TGTGCCAGCTCACCGAACCAGGGGAACACCGGGGAGCTGTTTTTT. The encoded protein is CASSPNQGNTGELFF.

This clonotype came up a few times. The CDR3 protein is CASSFKLMGTSLEETQYF. CDR3 nucleotides: TGTGCCAGCAGCTTTAAGTTAATGGGGACCTCTTTGGAGGAGACCCAGTACTTC. The rearrangement joins TRBV7-9 to TRBJ2-7; D is possibly TRBD1 or TRBD2 (5 bases each). The DNA end favors TRBJ2-5, so the J call may be wrong. The CDR3 contains 18 residues. The germline V gene has CDR1 SEHNR and CDR2 FQNEAQ (reference sequence).

This clonotype was seen more than once but under ten times. This rearrangement joins TRBV6-1 to TRBJ2-4, with D perhaps TRBD1 (5 bases). The J call may be incorrect, as the DNA end agrees better with TRBJ2-7. Germline V lookup: CDR1 MNHNS, CDR2 SASEGT. The CDR3 contains 14 residues. The CDR3 nucleotides are TGTGCCAGCAGTGGGACATTTCGAGCCTACGAGCAGTACTTC. Its protein product is CASSGTFRAYEQYF.

V usage is TRBV15 and J usage is TRBJ1-1; D remains ambiguous. V lost 2 bases and J 7 bases, leaving 17 bases between the germline ends. Germline CDR1 reads LNHNV; CDR2 reads YYDKDF (reference sequence). This CDR3 has 15 amino acids. CDR3 amino acids: CATSRHNGRESEAFF. As DNA, the CDR3 is TGTGCCACCAGCAGACATAACGGGCGAGAAAGTGAAGCTTTCTTT.

The rearrangement uses TRBV9 and TRBJ2-1, with 8 positions matching TRBD1. Germline loops: CDR1 SGDLS, CDR2 YYNGEE. The CDR3 spans 14 residues. The J segment lost 10 bases and the V segment lost 1 base, leaving 7 bases of the junction unmatched. The CDR3 DNA follows: TGTGCCAGCAGCGTAACGGACAGGGTAGGGGAGCAGTTCTTC. It is translated as CASSVTDRVGEQFF. The variable domain in full, completed from reference TRBV9 and TRBJ2-1, reads DSGVTQTPKHLITATGQRVTLRCSPRSGDLSVYWYQQSLDQGLQFLIQYYNGEERAKGNILERFSAQQFPDLHSELNLSSLELGDSALYFCASSVTDRVGEQFFGPGTRLTVL.

Points on this clonotype: The junction departs from germline at one end; a sequencing error may be responsible. V and J are TRBV5-1 and TRBJ2-1; TRBD1 matches at 7 bases. The CDR3 totals 17 residues. From germline, CDR1 is SGHRS and CDR2 YFSETQ. CDR3 in amino acids: CASSQRNRAGGPNEQFF. CDR3 DNA: TGCGCCAGCAGCCAGAGGAATAGGGCAGGGGGACCCAATGAGCAGTTCTTT.

The rearrangement links TRBV12-3 or TRBV12-4 to TRBJ2-1, with TRBD1 as a possible D gene (7 bases). The CDR3 is 14 amino acids. Trimming left V 9 bases short and J 4 bases short, with 16 bases between. For the CDR3, the DNA is TGTGCCAGTTCTGGAGGGACAGTGTACAATGAGCAGTTCTTC. Translation: CASSGGTVYNEQFF.

Regarding this clonotype: An end of the junction does not agree with germline; a read error may underlie this. The chain links TRBV12-3 or TRBV12-4 to TRBJ1-2; 8 bases fit TRBD1. The CDR3 has 12 amino acids. The CDR3 protein is CVSSLGTGGYTF. The DNA for the CDR3 is TGTGTCAGCAGTTTGGGGACAGGAGGCTACACCTTC.

This clonotype was recorded many times. J is TRBJ2-1 and V is TRBV2; 10 bases agree with TRBD2. The germline V gene has CDR1 SNHLY and CDR2 FYNNEI. Germline trimming cut 7 bases from V and 6 bases from J; bases unmatched to any gene: 6. The CDR3 contains 14 residues. CDR3 sequence reads: CASIPLAGFNEQFF. CDR3 nucleotides: TGTGCCAGCATCCCACTAGCGGGGTTCAATGAGCAGTTCTTC.

Turning to this clonotype: Without the conserved terminal phenylalanine or tryptophan, this CDR3 likely stems from a read error. This chain links TRBV7-9 with TRBJ2-1, with TRBD1 identical over 7 bases. V was pared by 5 bases and J by 7 bases, with 8 bases of the junction left unmatched. CDR1 and CDR2 (germline): SEHNR, FQNEAQ (reference sequence). This CDR3 is built from 14 residues. CDR3 sequence: CASSQRQGWNEQFC. Here the CDR3 DNA reads TGTGCCAGCAGCCAAAGACAGGGTTGGAATGAGCAGTTCTGC.

V gene TRBV12-3 or TRBV12-4 combines with J gene TRBJ2-5, with a weak D call TRBD2 (6 bases). CDR3 length: 14 amino acids. V was shortened by 2 bases and J by 1 base, with 8 bases between the two germline ends. The CDR3 sequence is CASSLLSGQETQYF. The CDR3 nucleotides read TGTGCCAGCAGTTTACTTAGCGGCCAAGAGACCCAGTACTTC.

A single count supports this clonotype. The J gene is TRBJ1-2, the V gene TRBV20-1; D is uncertain. Germline CDR1 and CDR2: DFQATT and SNEGSKA (reference sequence). The V and J ends lost 0 bases and 2 bases respectively, with 13 bases between them. The CDR3 covers 15 residues. CDR3 DNA: TGCAGTGCTAGAGATAGAAGTGCCGTGAACTATGGCTACACCTTC. It codes for CSARDRSAVNYGYTF.

In its sample, this clonotype was seen many times. J is TRBJ1-2 and V is TRBV11-3, with 8 bases lining up with TRBD1. Trimming at V came to 5 bases and at J to 4 bases, leaving 6 bases not matched to a gene. From germline, CDR1 is SGHNT and CDR2 YENEEA. This CDR3 has 14 amino acids. The CDR3 DNA reads TGTGCCAGCAGCCCGCGGGGACAGGCCTATGGCTACACCTTC. Translating gives CASSPRGQAYGYTF.

The gene calls are TRBV7-2 and TRBJ2-3, with D unresolved. This CDR3 has 15 residues. Germline V lookup: CDR1 SGHTA, CDR2 FQGNSA. V was pared by 5 bases and J by 4 bases, with 16 bases between. The CDR3 sequence is CASSTRSQAADTQYF. CDR3 DNA: TGTGCCAGCAGCACCCGAAGTCAGGCAGCAGATACGCAGTATTTT. Using reference TRBV7-2 and TRBJ2-3 for the parts outside the CDR3, the full variable domain is GAGVSQSPSNKVTEKGKDVELRCDPISGHTALYWYRQSLGQGLEFLIYFQGNSAPDKSGLPSDRFSAERTGGSVSTLTIQRTQQEDSAVYLCASSTRSQAADTQYFGPGTRLTVL.

This chain links TRBV7-3 with TRBJ2-1, with 10 bases lining up with TRBD1. The length of the CDR3 is 14 residues. Germline V CDR1 and CDR2: SGHTA, FQGTGA. The V gene end was trimmed by 5 bases and the J gene end by 7 bases; junction bases not matched to a gene: 5. CDR3 sequence reads: CASSRPGQGNEQFF. Written as DNA, the CDR3 is TGTGCCAGCAGCCGCCCGGGACAGGGGAATGAGCAGTTCTTC.

This clonotype was observed a few times. The V call is TRBV29-1, the J call TRBJ1-2; TRBD1 matches 8 bases. Germline values: CDR1 SQVTM, CDR2 ANQGSEA. V dropped 3 bases and J dropped 4; count of bases not matched to a gene: 7. There are 14 residues in the CDR3. CDR3 sequence: CSVDHGQGGYGYTF. CDR3 nucleotide sequence: TGCAGCGTTGACCATGGACAGGGAGGCTATGGCTACACCTTC. The variable domain in full, with the rest retrieved from reference TRBV29-1 and TRBJ1-2, is SAVISQKPSRDICQRGTSLTIQCQVDSQVTMMFWYRQQPGQSLTLIATANQGSEATYESGFVIDKFPISRPNLTFSTLTVSNMSPEDSSIYLCSVDHGQGGYGYTFGSGTRLTVV.

There are a few counts of this clonotype. This rearrangement joins TRBV6-2 or TRBV6-3 to TRBJ1-5; D gene unclear. Germline V gene sequence: CDR1 MNHEY, CDR2 SVGEGT. V lost 2 bases, J lost 4 bases, and 12 bases lay in between. CDR3 length equals 15 residues. The CDR3 sequence: CASSYANRGNQPQHF. CDR3 sequence (DNA): TGTGCCAGCAGTTACGCGAACCGGGGTAATCAGCCCCAGCATTTT.

The chain has TRBV6-2 or TRBV6-3 and TRBJ1-1; tentative D call: TRBD1 (6 bases). Germline V gives CDR1 MNHEY, CDR2 SVGEGT. The CDR3 spans 14 residues. V dropped 2 bases and J dropped 1 base, with 8 bases sitting between them. Here the CDR3 reads CASSYVGANTEAFF. The CDR3 nucleotides read TGTGCCAGCAGTTACGTGGGGGCGAACACTGAAGCTTTCTTT.

The gene calls are TRBV5-1 and TRBJ2-3; D call uncertain. V lost 0 bases, J lost 2 bases, and 7 bases lay in between. This CDR3 region has 14 residues. Germline V lookup: CDR1 SGHRS, CDR2 YFSETQ. Here the CDR3 reads CASSLEPNTDTQYF. CDR3 in DNA: TGCGCCAGCAGCTTGGAGCCCAACACAGATACGCAGTATTTT.

This clonotype was seen many times. A much bigger clone sits one base away, suggesting this may be a read error. This chain joins TRBV7-2 and TRBJ2-1; 8 nucleotides match TRBD1. J was trimmed by 13 bases and V by 3 bases; bases with no gene match: 11. Per the germline V gene, CDR1 is SGHTA and CDR2 is FQGNSA. The CDR3 consists of 14 residues. CDR3: CASSFQTGGASQFF. The CDR3 nucleotides read TGTGCCAGCAGCTTCCAAACAGGGGGAGCTTCCCAGTTCTTC.

This clonotype appeared a few times. The V call is TRBV30, the J call TRBJ2-2; D is perhaps TRBD2 (6 bases). The V gene lost 3 bases and the J gene lost 5 bases, with 16 bases spanning the gap. The CDR3 has 15 residues. CDR1 GTSNPN and CDR2 SVGIG come from the germline V gene (reference sequence). Here the CDR3 reads CAWSPPGLATGELFF. CDR3 DNA: TGTGCCTGGAGCCCCCCCGGGCTAGCGACCGGGGAGCTGTTTTTT.

In its sample, this clonotype was seen a few times. The genes are TRBV4-3 and TRBJ2-1; 11 bases agree with TRBD1. J lost 2 bases, V lost 0 bases, and 0 bases had no gene match. In germline, CDR1 is LGHNA, CDR2 YSLEER. There are 16 residues in the CDR3. The CDR3 bases are TGCGCCAGCAGCCAAGAGGGACAGGGGGCCTACAATGAGCAGTTCTTC. Translating gives CASSQEGQGAYNEQFF.

This chain joins TRBV2 and TRBJ2-4; D gene unclear. The J call is in doubt because the DNA end fits TRBJ2-7 better. The V gene's germline CDR1 is SNHLY and CDR2 FYNNEI. The CDR3 is 13 amino acids. The CDR3 is CASSEVKDSEQYF. CDR3 nucleotide sequence: TGTGCCAGCAGTGAGGTAAAAGACTCCGAGCAGTACTTC.

J is TRBJ1-1 and V is TRBV29-1; no firm D call. The CDR3 length is 16 residues. Trimming cost V 7 bases and J 3 bases, with 24 bases left between them. Germline loops: CDR1 SQVTM, CDR2 ANQGSEA. DNA of the CDR3: TGCAGCGCCGCACGGGGTACGATGGGGAGGGACACTGAAGCTTTCTTT. Protein: CSAARGTMGRDTEAFF. The variable domain in full, with the rest retrieved from reference TRBV29-1 and TRBJ1-1, is SAVISQKPSRDICQRGTSLTIQCQVDSQVTMMFWYRQQPGQSLTLIATANQGSEATYESGFVIDKFPISRPNLTFSTLTVSNMSPEDSSIYLCSAARGTMGRDTEAFFGQGTRLTVV.

There are a few counts of this clonotype. CDR3 in amino acids: CASSYRTGNYEQYF. In DNA, the CDR3 is TGTGCCAGCAGCTACAGGACGGGAAACTACGAGCAGTACTTC. This chain connects TRBV6-2 or TRBV6-3 to TRBJ2-7; either TRBD1 or TRBD2 may fit D (5 bases each). Looked up from germline, CDR1 is MNHEY and CDR2 is SVGEGT. With 6 bases removed from V and 3 bases from J, the gap between germline ends came to 15 bases. The CDR3 runs to 14 residues.

The genes are TRBV7-9 and TRBJ1-4; the D is unclear. CDR1 is SEHNR, CDR2 FQNEAQ, per germline (reference sequence). With 3 bases removed from V and 4 bases from J, the gap between germline ends came to 6 bases. The CDR3 has 13 residues. In DNA form, the CDR3 reads TGTGCCAGCAGCTTTGGGAGTAATGAAAAACTGTTTTTT. Its translation: CASSFGSNEKLFF.

This clonotype was picked up a small number of times. The chain is built from TRBV20-1 and TRBJ2-1; D is unresolved. There are 17 residues in the CDR3. Germline V CDR1 and CDR2: DFQATT, SNEGSKA (reference sequence). V lost 0 bases, J lost 4 bases, and 19 bases lay in between. CDR3 nucleotide sequence: TGCAGTGCTAGAGACTCCCGGCCTAGTCGGCTATACAATGAGCAGTTCTTC. It yields the protein CSARDSRPSRLYNEQFF.